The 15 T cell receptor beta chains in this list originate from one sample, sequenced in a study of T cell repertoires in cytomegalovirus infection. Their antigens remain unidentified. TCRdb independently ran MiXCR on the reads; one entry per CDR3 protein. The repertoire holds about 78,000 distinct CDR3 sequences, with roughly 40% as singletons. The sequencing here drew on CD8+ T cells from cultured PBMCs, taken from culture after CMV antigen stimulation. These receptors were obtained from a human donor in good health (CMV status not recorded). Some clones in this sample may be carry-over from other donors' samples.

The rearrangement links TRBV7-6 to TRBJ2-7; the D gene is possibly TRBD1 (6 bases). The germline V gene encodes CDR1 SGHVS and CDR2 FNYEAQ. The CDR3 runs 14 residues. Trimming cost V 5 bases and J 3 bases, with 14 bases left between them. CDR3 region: CASSTSEGDYEQYF. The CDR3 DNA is TGTGCCAGCAGCACTTCTGAGGGGGACTACGAGCAGTACTTC.

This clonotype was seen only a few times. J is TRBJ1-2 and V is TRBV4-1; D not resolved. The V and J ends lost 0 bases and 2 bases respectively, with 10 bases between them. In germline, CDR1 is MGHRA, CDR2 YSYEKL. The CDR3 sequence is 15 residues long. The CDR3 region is CASSQDLQMNYGYTF. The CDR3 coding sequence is TGCGCCAGCAGCCAAGATCTGCAAATGAACTATGGCTACACCTTC.

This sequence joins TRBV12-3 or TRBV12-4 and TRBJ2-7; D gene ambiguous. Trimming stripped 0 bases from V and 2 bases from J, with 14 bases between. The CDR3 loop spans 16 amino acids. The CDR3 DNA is TGTGCCAGCAGTTTAGCGCGGCAGCTACACACCTACGAGCAGTACTTC. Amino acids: CASSLARQLHTYEQYF.

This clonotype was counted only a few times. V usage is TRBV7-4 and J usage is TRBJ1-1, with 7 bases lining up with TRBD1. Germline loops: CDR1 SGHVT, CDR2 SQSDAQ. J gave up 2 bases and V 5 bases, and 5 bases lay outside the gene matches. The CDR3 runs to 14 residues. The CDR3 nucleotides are TGTGCCAGCAGCGCTCGACAGGGTAACACTGAAGCTTTCTTT. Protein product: CASSARQGNTEAFF.

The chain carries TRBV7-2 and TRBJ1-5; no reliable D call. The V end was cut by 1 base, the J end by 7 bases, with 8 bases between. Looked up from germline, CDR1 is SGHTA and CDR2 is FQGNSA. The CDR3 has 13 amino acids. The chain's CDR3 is CASSLGNWQPQHF. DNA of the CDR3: TGTGCCAGCAGCTTAGGGAACTGGCAGCCCCAGCATTTT.

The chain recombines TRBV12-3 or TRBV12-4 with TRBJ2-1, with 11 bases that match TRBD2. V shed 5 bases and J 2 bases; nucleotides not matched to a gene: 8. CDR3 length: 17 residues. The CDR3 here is CASSPNLAGGPYNEQFF. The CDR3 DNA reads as TGTGCCAGCAGTCCAAATCTAGCGGGGGGTCCCTACAATGAGCAGTTCTTC.

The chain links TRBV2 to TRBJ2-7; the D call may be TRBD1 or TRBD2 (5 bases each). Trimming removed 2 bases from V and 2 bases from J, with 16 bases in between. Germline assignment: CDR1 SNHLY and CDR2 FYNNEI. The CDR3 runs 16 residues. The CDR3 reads CASSETAGRATYEQYF. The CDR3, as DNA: TGTGCCAGCAGTGAAACGGCGGGCAGGGCCACCTACGAGCAGTACTTC.

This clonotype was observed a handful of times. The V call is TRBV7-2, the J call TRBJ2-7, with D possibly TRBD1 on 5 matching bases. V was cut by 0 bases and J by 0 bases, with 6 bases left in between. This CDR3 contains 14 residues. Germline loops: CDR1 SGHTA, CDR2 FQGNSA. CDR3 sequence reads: CASSLARVSYEQYF. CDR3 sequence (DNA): TGTGCCAGCAGCTTAGCCAGGGTCTCCTACGAGCAGTACTTC. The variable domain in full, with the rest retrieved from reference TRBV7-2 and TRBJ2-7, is GAGVSQSPSNKVTEKGKDVELRCDPISGHTALYWYRQSLGQGLEFLIYFQGNSAPDKSGLPSDRFSAERTGGSVSTLTIQRTQQEDSAVYLCASSLARVSYEQYFGPGTRLTVT.

The CDR3 here is CASSSMAGTYNEQFF. The CDR3 bases are TGTGCCAGTTCCAGTATGGCGGGGACTTACAATGAGCAGTTCTTC. The chain employs TRBV19 and TRBJ2-1; tentative D call: TRBD2 (6 bases). Between the trimmed V and J ends, which lost 8 bases and 4 bases, there was a span of 18 bases. The germline CDR1 and CDR2 sequences are LNHDA and SQIVND (reference sequence). The CDR3 extends over 15 amino acids.

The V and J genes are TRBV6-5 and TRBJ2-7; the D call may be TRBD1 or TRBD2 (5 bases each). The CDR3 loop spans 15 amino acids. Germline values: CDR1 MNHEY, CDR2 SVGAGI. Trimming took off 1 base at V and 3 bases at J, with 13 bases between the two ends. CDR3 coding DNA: TGTGCCAGCAGTTACTTTAAGGGACCGATCTACGAGCAGTACTTC. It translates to CASSYFKGPIYEQYF.

CDR3 coding DNA: TGTGCCAGCAGTTCTCGGGGGGGTGGTGAGCAGTTCTTC. This translates into CASSSRGGGEQFF. V gene TRBV11-1 combines with J gene TRBJ2-1; TRBD2 aligns across 8 bases. V gave up 6 bases and J gave up 9 bases; unmatched junction bases: 7. From germline, CDR1 is SGHAT and CDR2 FQDESV (reference sequence). This CDR3 has 13 amino acids.

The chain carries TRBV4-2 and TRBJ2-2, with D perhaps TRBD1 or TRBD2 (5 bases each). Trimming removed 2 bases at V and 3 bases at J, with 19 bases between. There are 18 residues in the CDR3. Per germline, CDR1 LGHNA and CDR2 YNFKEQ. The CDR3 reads CASSQSSARGRYTGELFF. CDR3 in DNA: TGTGCCAGCAGCCAATCGTCCGCGAGGGGCCGATACACCGGGGAGCTGTTTTTT.

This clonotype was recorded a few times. The CDR3 is CASSRGDEQYF. The CDR3 DNA reads TGTGCCAGCAGTAGGGGGGACGAGCAGTACTTC. The chain combines TRBV27 with TRBJ2-7; either TRBD1 or TRBD2 may fit D (6 bases each). The CDR3 has 11 amino acids. V was cut by 5 bases and J by 5 bases, with 7 bases left in between. CDR1 and CDR2 (germline): MNHEY, SMNVEV (reference sequence).

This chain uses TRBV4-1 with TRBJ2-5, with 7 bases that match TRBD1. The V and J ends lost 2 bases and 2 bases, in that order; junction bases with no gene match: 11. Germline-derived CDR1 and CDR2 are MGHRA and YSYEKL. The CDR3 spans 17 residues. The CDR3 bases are TGCGCCAGCAGCCAAACCTATCGGGACAGCCCGCAAGAGACCCAGTACTTC. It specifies CASSQTYRDSPQETQYF.

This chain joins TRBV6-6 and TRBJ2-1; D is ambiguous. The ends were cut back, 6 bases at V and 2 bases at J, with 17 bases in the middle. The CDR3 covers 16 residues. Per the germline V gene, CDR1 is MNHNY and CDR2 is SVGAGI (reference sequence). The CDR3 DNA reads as TGTGCCAGCAGGACGACCTTTGGGGAACCCTACAATGAGCAGTTCTTC. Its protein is CASRTTFGEPYNEQFF.